What follows are 7 T cell receptor beta chains derived from one specimen sequenced in a study of control samples from healthy donors and cancer patients. TCRdb's copy holds only in-frame clones and misses some; the assay was immunoSEQ multiplex PCR. The top ten hold about 0.94% of the sample, which has fewer than 200,000 clones, 96% seen once. Sequencing was performed on blood. The receptors here all came from a woman aged 25 to 39 in good health.

This chain links TRBV30 with TRBJ1-2; D is undetermined. Between the trimmed V and J ends, which lost 0 bases and 8 bases, there was a span of 16 bases. The V gene's germline CDR1 is GTSNPN and CDR2 SVGIG (reference sequence). This CDR3 region has 14 residues. CDR3 sequence reads: CAWSVYDTGVGYTF. The DNA for the CDR3 is TGTGCCTGGAGTGTATATGACACGGGCGTCGGCTACACCTTC.

This sequence joins TRBV10-2 and TRBJ1-2; D is perhaps TRBD1 (5 bases). Germline V gives CDR1 WSHSY, CDR2 SAAADI. V was shortened by 3 bases and J by 3 bases, with 11 bases between the two germline ends. There are 14 residues in the CDR3. CDR3 in DNA: TGCGCCAGCAGTGACGGCAGGGCGGACTATGGCTACACCTTC. This sequence encodes CASSDGRADYGYTF.

The chain recombines TRBV7-9 with TRBJ1-6; D unresolved. The CDR3 runs to 15 residues. V lost 4 bases and J lost 5, with 12 bases in between. CDR1 is SEHNR, CDR2 FQNEAQ, per germline (reference sequence). CDR3 in DNA: TGTGCCAGCAGCTCGCCGGGAGCGGATAATTCACCCCTCCACTTT. This encodes CASSSPGADNSPLHF.

This clone was observed once. The chain links TRBV29-1 to TRBJ1-1; perhaps TRBD1 as D (5 bases). Germline V gene lookup returns CDR1 SQVTM and CDR2 ANQGSEA. The CDR3 is made up of 11 amino acids. Trimming took 7 bases from V and 11 from J, leaving 17 bases between them. CDR3 bases: TGCAGCGCAACCTCGGGGGGTGGGGCTTTCTTT. This sequence encodes CSATSGGGAFF.

The chain employs TRBV30 and TRBJ1-2, with D possibly matching TRBD1 (6 bases). The CDR3 length is 15 residues. V gave up 5 bases and J gave up 2 bases, with 18 bases separating them. The germline gives CDR1 GTSNPN, CDR2 SVGIG (reference sequence). The CDR3 DNA follows: TGTGCCTGGTTAGTCCTGGGGGGCGCGAACTATGGCTACACCTTC. This translates into CAWLVLGGANYGYTF.

The rearrangement uses TRBV7-2 and TRBJ2-7, with 9 bases aligning to TRBD2. The germline gives CDR1 SGHTA, CDR2 FQGNSA. The J segment lost 0 bases and the V segment lost 5 bases, leaving 8 bases of the junction unmatched. This CDR3 comprises 16 residues. The CDR3 loop is CASSPTPGLASYEQYF. CDR3 nucleotides: TGTGCCAGCAGCCCGACCCCGGGACTAGCCTCCTACGAGCAGTACTTC. The full variable domain, rest sourced from reference TRBV7-2 and TRBJ2-7, is GAGVSQSPSNKVTEKGKDVELRCDPISGHTALYWYRQSLGQGLEFLIYFQGNSAPDKSGLPSDRFSAERTGGSVSTLTIQRTQQEDSAVYLCASSPTPGLASYEQYFGPGTRLTVT.

V usage is TRBV6-1 and J usage is TRBJ1-1, with unresolved D. From germline, CDR1 is MNHNS and CDR2 SASEGT. The V end was cut by 2 bases, the J end by 8 bases, with 9 bases between. The CDR3 covers 12 residues. The CDR3 region is CASSESGREAFF. In DNA, the CDR3 is TGTGCCAGCAGTGAATCCGGGCGAGAAGCTTTCTTT.